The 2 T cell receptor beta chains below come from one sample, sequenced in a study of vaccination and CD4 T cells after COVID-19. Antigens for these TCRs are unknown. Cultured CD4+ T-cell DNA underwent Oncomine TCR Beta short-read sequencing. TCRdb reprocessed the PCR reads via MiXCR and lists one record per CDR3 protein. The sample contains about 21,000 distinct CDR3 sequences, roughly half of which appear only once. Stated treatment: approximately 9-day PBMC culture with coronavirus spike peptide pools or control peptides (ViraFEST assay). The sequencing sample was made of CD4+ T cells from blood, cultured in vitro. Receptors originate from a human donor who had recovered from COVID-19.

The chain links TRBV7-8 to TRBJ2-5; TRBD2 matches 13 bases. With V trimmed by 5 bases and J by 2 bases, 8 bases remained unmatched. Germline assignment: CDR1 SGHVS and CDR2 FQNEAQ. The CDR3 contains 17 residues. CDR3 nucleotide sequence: TGTGCCAGCAGCACGAGCCCGGGACTAGCGGGGCAAGAGACCCAGTACTTC. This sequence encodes CASSTSPGLAGQETQYF. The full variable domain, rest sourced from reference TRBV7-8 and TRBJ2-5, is GAGVSQSPRYKVAKRGQDVALRCDPISGHVSLFWYQQALGQGPEFLTYFQNEAQLDKSGLPSDRFFAERPEGSVSTLKIQRTQQEDSAVYLCASSTSPGLAGQETQYFGPGTRLLVL.

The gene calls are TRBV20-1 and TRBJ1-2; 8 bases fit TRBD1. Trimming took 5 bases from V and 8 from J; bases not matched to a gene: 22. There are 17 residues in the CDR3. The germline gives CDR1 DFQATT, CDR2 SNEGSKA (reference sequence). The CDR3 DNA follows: TGCAGTGCTGTCCTCGGGTGGGGGACAGGATTGTCAGGGGGCTACACCTTC. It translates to CSAVLGWGTGLSGGYTF.